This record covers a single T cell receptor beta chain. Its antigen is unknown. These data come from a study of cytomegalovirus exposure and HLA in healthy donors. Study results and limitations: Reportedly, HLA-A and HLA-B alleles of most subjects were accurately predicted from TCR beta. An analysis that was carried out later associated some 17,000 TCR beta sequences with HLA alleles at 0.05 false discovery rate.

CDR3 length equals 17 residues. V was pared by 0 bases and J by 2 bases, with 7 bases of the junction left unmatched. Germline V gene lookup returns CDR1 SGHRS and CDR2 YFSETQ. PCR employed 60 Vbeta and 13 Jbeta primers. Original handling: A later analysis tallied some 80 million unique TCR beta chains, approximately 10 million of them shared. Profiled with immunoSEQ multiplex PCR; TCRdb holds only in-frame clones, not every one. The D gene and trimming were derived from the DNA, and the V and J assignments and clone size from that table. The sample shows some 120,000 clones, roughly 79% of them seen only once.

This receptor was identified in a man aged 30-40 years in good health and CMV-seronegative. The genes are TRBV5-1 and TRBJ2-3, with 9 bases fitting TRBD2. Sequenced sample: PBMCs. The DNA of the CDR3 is TGCGCCAGCAGCTTGGCCGAGCGGGGGGACTACACAGATACGCAGTATTTT. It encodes CASSLAERGDYTDTQYF.